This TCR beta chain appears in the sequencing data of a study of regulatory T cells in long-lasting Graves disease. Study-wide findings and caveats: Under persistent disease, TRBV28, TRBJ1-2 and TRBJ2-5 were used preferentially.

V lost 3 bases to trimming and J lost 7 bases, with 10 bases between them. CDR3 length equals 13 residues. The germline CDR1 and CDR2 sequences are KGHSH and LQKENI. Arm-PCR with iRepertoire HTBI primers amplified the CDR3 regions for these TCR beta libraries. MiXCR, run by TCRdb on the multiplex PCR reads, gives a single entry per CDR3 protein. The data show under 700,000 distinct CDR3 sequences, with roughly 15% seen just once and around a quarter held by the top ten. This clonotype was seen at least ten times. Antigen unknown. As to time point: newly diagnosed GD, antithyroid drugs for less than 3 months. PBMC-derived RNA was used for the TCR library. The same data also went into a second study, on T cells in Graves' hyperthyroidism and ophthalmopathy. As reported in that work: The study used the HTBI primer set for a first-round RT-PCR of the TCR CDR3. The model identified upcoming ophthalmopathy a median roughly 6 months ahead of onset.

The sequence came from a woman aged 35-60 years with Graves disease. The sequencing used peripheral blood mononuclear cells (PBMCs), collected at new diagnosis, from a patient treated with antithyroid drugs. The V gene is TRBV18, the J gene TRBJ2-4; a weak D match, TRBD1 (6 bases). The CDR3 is CASSPGGENIQYF. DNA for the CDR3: TGTGCCAGCTCACCTGGGGGCGAGAACATTCAGTACTTC.